These 8 T cell receptor beta chains were sequenced from one sample in a study of a mutant IDH1 vaccine in newly diagnosed glioma (dated by TCRdb to the early 2020s). Receptors were amplified or captured by the immunoSEQ multiplex PCR assay. TCRdb provides this immuneACCESS table in a form limited to in-frame rearrangements. Some clones are lacking; in checked studies, under half of them reflect an unresolved V gene, and why the rest are absent is not known. The sample profile shows about 25,000 clones; 65% to 80% of them were found once. The top ten constitute over 8.5% of the sample. Read against the paper, the sample's time point label means: week 5, during vaccination. Each vaccine dose, consisting of 300 ug of a 20-mer mutant IDH1 peptide in Montanide, was administered subcutaneously with topical imiquimod. Antigen specificity for these receptors is unknown. The specimen was PBMCs, collected from a glioma patient whose treatment included an IDH1 peptide vaccine. These receptors all stem from a man aged 40-55 years with glioma.

A few counts support this clone. This chain connects TRBV13 to TRBJ2-7, with TRBD2 identical over 8 bases. The CDR3 loop spans 15 amino acids. V lost 5 bases to trimming and J lost 0 bases; unmatched junction nucleotides: 6. Germline CDR1 reads PRHDT; CDR2 reads FYEKMQ (reference sequence). The DNA for the CDR3 is TGTGCCAGCAGCCTGACTAGCGCAAGCTCCTACGAGCAGTACTTC. This sequence encodes CASSLTSASSYEQYF.

The chain couples TRBV2 to TRBJ1-1, with 7 positions matching TRBD1. This CDR3 has 14 amino acids. The V segment lost 4 bases and the J segment 5 bases; nucleotides outside the gene matches: 7. Looked up from germline, CDR1 is SNHLY and CDR2 is FYNNEI. The CDR3 loop reads CASSGQGLGTEAFF. The CDR3 DNA follows: TGTGCCAGCAGTGGACAGGGCTTGGGTACTGAAGCTTTCTTT.

This chain connects TRBV7-9 to TRBJ1-4, with D tentatively TRBD1 (6 bases). Germline V gene lookup returns CDR1 SEHNR and CDR2 FQNEAQ (reference sequence). The V end lost 3 bases, the J end lost 5 bases, and 19 bases lay between the germline ends. The CDR3 totals 17 residues. CDR3 region: CASSFLRDTGPNEKLFF. CDR3 DNA: TGTGCCAGCAGCTTCCTCAGGGACACCGGACCAAATGAAAAACTGTTTTTT.

The CDR3 coding sequence is TGCGCCAGCAGCCAAGCCCCGGGGATGAACAATGAGCAGTTCTTC. Its protein is CASSQAPGMNNEQFF. V usage is TRBV4-1 and J usage is TRBJ2-1; D is possibly TRBD2 (5 bases). V shed 1 base and J shed 5 bases, with 12 bases lying between them. The length of the CDR3 is 15 residues. Germline V gene sequence: CDR1 MGHRA, CDR2 YSYEKL.

This chain uses TRBV6-5 with TRBJ1-1; D is ambiguous. There are 14 residues in the CDR3. Germline assignment: CDR1 MNHEY and CDR2 SVGAGI. V lost 2 bases and J lost 0, with 7 bases in between. The CDR3: CASSYREMNTEAFF. CDR3 in DNA: TGTGCCAGCAGTTACAGGGAGATGAACACTGAAGCTTTCTTT.

With regard to this clone: This specimen includes other DNA sequences encoding the same CDR3. The V and J genes are TRBV6-4 and TRBJ2-2, with D hard to call. The V gene's germline CDR1 is MRHNA and CDR2 SNTAGT. The ends were cut back, 2 bases at V and 2 bases at J, with 3 bases in the middle. The CDR3 consists of 13 residues. This CDR3 is CASSDGNTGELFF. The CDR3, as DNA: TGTGCCAGCAGTGACGGAAACACCGGGGAGCTGTTTTTT.

The chain joins TRBV15 to TRBJ1-1; the D gene is possibly TRBD1 (5 bases). From germline, CDR1 is LNHNV and CDR2 YYDKDF (reference sequence). CDR3 length: 16 amino acids. V lost 1 base and J 10 bases, leaving 22 bases between the germline ends. The CDR3 region is CATSRGGVDSIGGAFF. As DNA, the CDR3 is TGTGCCACCAGCAGAGGGGGGGTAGACAGCATAGGCGGAGCTTTCTTT.

V is TRBV6-1 and J is TRBJ1-2, with D possibly TRBD1 on 5 matching bases. Germline V gene sequence: CDR1 MNHNS, CDR2 SASEGT. The CDR3 loop spans 14 amino acids. V was cut by 0 bases and J by 4 bases, with 9 bases left in between. The CDR3, as DNA: TGTGCCAGCAGTGAAGCTTCGGGGCCCTATGGCTACACCTTC. It is translated as CASSEASGPYGYTF.